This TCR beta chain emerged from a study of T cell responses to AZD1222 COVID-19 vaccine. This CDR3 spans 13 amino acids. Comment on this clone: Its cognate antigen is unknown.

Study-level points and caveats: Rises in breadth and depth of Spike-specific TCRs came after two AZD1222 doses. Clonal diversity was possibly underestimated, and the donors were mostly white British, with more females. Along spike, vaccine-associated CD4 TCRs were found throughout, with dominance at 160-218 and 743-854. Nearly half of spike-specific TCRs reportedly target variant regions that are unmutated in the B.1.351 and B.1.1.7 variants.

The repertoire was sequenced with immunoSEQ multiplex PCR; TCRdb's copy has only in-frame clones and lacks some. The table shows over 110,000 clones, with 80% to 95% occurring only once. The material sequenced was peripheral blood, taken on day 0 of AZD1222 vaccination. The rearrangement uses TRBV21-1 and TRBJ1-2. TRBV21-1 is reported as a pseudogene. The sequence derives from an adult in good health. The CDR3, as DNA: TGTGCCAGCAGCAAGAGGCCAGGCTATGGCTACACCTTC. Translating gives CASSKRPGYGYTF.